This TCR beta chain emerged from a study of CD8 T cells in ankylosing spondylitis. Whole-study findings and limits: Significant enrichment of disease-linked clones was reported in matched ankylosing spondylitis synovial fluid.

This CDR3 has 18 residues. Germline V CDR1 and CDR2: SNHLY, FYNNEI. The V end lost 3 bases, the J end lost 3 bases, and 23 bases lay between the germline ends. With respect to this clonotype: The antigen is undetermined.

TCRdb used MiXCR to reprocess the 5' RACE reads, holding one entry per CDR3 protein. The data contain fewer than 200,000 distinct CDR3 sequences, roughly 18% of them singletons. The sequence was obtained from a male donor with ankylosing spondylitis or in good health (not recorded which). The sample consisted of blood, either unsorted or a sorted T cell fraction (not recorded which). The V and J genes are TRBV2 and TRBJ1-2; weak D call: TRBD1 (6 bases). In DNA, the CDR3 is TGTGCCAGCAGTGAGGTCTTCGCCGGACAGATAAGGGACTATGGCTACACCTTC. Its translation is CASSEVFAGQIRDYGYTF.